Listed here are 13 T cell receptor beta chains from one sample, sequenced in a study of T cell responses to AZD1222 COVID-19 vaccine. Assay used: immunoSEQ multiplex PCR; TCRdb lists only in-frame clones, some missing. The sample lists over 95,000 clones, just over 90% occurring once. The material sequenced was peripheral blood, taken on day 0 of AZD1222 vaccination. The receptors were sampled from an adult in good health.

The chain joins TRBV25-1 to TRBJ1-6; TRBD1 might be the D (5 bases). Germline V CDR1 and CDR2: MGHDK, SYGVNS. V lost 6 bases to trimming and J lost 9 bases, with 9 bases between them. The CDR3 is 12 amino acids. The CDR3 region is CASRGVGSPLHF. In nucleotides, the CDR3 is TGTGCCAGCAGAGGGGTGGGTTCACCCCTCCACTTT.

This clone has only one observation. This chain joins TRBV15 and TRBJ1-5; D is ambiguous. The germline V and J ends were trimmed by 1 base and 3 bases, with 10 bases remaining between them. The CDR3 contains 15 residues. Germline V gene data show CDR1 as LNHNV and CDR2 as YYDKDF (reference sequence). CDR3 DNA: TGTGCCACCAGCAGAGGAGGCGTTCTCAATCAGCCCCAGCATTTT. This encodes CATSRGGVLNQPQHF.

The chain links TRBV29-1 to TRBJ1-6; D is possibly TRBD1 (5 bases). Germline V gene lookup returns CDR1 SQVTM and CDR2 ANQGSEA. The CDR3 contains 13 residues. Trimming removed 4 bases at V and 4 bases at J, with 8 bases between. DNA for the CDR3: TGCAGCGTTGGACAGAGTTATAATTCACCCCTCCACTTT. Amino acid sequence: CSVGQSYNSPLHF. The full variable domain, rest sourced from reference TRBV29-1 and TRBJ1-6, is SAVISQKPSRDICQRGTSLTIQCQVDSQVTMMFWYRQQPGQSLTLIATANQGSEATYESGFVIDKFPISRPNLTFSTLTVSNMSPEDSSIYLCSVGQSYNSPLHFGNGTRLTVT.

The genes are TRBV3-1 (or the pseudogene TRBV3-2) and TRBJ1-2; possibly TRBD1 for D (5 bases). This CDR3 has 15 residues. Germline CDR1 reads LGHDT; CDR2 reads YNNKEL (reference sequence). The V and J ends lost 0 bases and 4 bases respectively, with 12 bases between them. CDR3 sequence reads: CASSQDPSGGYGYTF. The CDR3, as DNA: TGTGCCAGCAGCCAAGATCCCAGTGGGGGCTATGGCTACACCTTC.

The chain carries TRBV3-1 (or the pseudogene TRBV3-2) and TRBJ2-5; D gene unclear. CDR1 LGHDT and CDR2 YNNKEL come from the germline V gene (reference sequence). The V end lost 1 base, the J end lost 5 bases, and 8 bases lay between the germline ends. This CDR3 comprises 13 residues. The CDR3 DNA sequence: TGTGCCAGCAGCCAAGGAATCCGGGAGACCCAGTACTTC. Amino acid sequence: CASSQGIRETQYF.

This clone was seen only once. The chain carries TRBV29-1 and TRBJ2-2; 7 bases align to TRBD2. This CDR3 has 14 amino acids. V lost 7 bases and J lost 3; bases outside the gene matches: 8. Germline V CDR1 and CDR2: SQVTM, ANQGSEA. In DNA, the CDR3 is TGCAGCGCTACCGGGACTACTTACACCGGGGAGCTGTTTTTT. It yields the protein CSATGTTYTGELFF.

CDR3 in DNA: TGTGCCAGCAGCTTGCGGACTAGCGGGCAAGAGACCCAGTACTTC. Translated: CASSLRTSGQETQYF. This rearrangement joins TRBV3-1 (or the pseudogene TRBV3-2) to TRBJ2-5; 11 bases match TRBD2. The CDR3 contains 15 residues. From germline, CDR1 is LGHDT and CDR2 YNNKEL (reference sequence). Unmatched junction bases numbered 4, after V lost 5 bases and J lost 2 bases.

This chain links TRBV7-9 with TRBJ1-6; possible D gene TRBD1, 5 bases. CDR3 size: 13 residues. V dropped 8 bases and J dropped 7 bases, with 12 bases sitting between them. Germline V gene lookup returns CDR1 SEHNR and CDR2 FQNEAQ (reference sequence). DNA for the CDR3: TGTGCCAGCGCAGGGAATCAGAATTCACCCCTCCACTTT. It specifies CASAGNQNSPLHF.

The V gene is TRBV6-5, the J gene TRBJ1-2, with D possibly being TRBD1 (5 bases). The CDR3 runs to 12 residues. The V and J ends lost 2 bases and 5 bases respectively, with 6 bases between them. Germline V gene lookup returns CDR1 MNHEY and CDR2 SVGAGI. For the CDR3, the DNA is TGTGCCAGCAGTTACGGGGGGTATGGCTACACCTTC. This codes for CASSYGGYGYTF.

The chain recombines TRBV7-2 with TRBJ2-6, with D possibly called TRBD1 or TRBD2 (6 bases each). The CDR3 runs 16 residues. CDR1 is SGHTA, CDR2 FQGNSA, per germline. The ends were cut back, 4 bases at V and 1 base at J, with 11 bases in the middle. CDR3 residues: CASSSRGGSGANVLTF. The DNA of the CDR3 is TGTGCCAGCAGCTCCCGAGGGGGGTCTGGGGCCAACGTCCTGACTTTC.

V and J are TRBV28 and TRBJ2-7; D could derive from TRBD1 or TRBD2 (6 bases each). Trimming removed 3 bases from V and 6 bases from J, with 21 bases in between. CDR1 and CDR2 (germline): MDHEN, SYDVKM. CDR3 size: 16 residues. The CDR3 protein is CASSLLGWGASFEQYF. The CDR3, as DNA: TGTGCCAGCAGTTTGCTTGGATGGGGGGCTTCGTTCGAGCAGTACTTC.

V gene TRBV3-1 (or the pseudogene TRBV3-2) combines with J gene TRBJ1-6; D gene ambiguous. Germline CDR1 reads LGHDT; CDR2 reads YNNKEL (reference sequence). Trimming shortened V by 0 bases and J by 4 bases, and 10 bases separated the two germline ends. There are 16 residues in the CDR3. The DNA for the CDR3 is TGTGCCAGCAGCCAAGATAGGGCCCCGTATAATTCACCCCTCCACTTT. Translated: CASSQDRAPYNSPLHF.

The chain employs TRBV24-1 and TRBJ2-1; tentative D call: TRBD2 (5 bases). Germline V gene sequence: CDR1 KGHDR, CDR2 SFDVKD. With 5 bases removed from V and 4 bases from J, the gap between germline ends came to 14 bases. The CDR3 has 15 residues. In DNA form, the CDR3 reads TGTGCCACCAGTGGCACTCCCGGGATGTACAATGAGCAGTTCTTC. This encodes CATSGTPGMYNEQFF.